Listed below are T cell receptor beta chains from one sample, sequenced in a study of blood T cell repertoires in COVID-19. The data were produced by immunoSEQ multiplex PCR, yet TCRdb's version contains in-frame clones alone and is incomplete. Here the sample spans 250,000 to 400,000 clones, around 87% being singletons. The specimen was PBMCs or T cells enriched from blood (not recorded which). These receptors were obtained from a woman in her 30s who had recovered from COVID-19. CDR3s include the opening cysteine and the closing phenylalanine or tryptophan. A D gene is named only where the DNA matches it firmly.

CDR3aa: CASSYTRDTYNSPLHF
len: 16
d_gene: .
j_gene: TRBJ1-6
v_gene: TRBV6-5

CDR3aa: CASMGGRGANVLTF
len: 14
d_gene: .
j_gene: TRBJ2-6
v_gene: TRBV2

CDR3aa: CASREDARSGNTIYF
len: 15
d_gene: .
j_gene: TRBJ1-3
v_gene: TRBV5-1

CDR3aa: CAIRGTGEFSEQYF
len: 14
d_gene: TRBD1
j_gene: TRBJ2-7
v_gene: TRBV10-3

CDR3aa: CASSYESAGGTETQYF
len: 16
d_gene: TRBD2
j_gene: TRBJ2-5
v_gene: TRBV5-6

CDR3aa: CASSLGQGARPTF
len: 13
d_gene: TRBD1
j_gene: TRBJ1-2
v_gene: TRBV7-2

CDR3aa: CASSFQGGEKLFF
len: 13
d_gene: .
j_gene: TRBJ1-4
v_gene: TRBV12-3/TRBV12-4

CDR3aa: CSASLDTNYEQYF
len: 13
d_gene: .
j_gene: TRBJ2-7
v_gene: TRBV20-1

CDR3aa: CASSLGQEYEQYF
len: 13
d_gene: TRBD1
j_gene: TRBJ2-7
v_gene: TRBV7-6

CDR3aa: CSASSAGSSTEAFF
len: 14
d_gene: .
j_gene: TRBJ1-1
v_gene: TRBV20-1

CDR3aa: CASSLRAADYGYTF
len: 14
d_gene: .
j_gene: TRBJ1-2
v_gene: TRBV7-9

CDR3aa: CASVWRGQENYGYTF
len: 15
d_gene: TRBD1
j_gene: TRBJ1-2
v_gene: TRBV6-5

CDR3aa: CASSFDQDSFF
len: 11
d_gene: .
j_gene: TRBJ2-7
v_gene: TRBV6-2/TRBV6-3

CDR3aa: CATSGTVEEKLFF
len: 13
d_gene: TRBD1
j_gene: TRBJ1-4
v_gene: TRBV18

CDR3aa: CASTGQGTGPVGYTF
len: 15
d_gene: TRBD1
j_gene: TRBJ1-2
v_gene: TRBV6-5

CDR3aa: CASSFNRGNGELFF
len: 14
d_gene: TRBD1
j_gene: TRBJ2-2
v_gene: TRBV6-5

CDR3aa: CSARDAAGQYF
len: 11
d_gene: .
j_gene: TRBJ2-7
v_gene: TRBV20-1

CDR3aa: CASSLNRVSVNSPLHF
len: 16
d_gene: .
j_gene: TRBJ1-6
v_gene: TRBV11-2

CDR3aa: CSVSRGGRSDTQYF
len: 14
d_gene: TRBD2
j_gene: TRBJ2-3
v_gene: TRBV29-1

CDR3aa: CASSQDLFPTEAFF
len: 14
d_gene: .
j_gene: TRBJ1-1
v_gene: TRBV4-2

CDR3aa: CASSINSGGAETQYF
len: 15
d_gene: TRBD2
j_gene: TRBJ2-5
v_gene: TRBV9

CDR3aa: CASSQPPAGGGAEAFF
len: 16
d_gene: .
j_gene: TRBJ1-1
v_gene: TRBV4-1

CDR3aa: CASYGPAREKLFF
len: 13
d_gene: .
j_gene: TRBJ1-4
v_gene: TRBV28

CDR3aa: CASSLFTNPTYEQYF
len: 15
d_gene: .
j_gene: TRBJ2-7
v_gene: TRBV5-1

CDR3aa: CASWGGTQYF
len: 10
d_gene: TRBD2
j_gene: TRBJ2-3
v_gene: TRBV10-2

CDR3aa: CASSPRLGGVETQYF
len: 15
d_gene: TRBD2
j_gene: TRBJ2-5
v_gene: TRBV27

CDR3aa: CASRVSFAGTGIYEQYF
len: 17
d_gene: TRBD1
j_gene: TRBJ2-7
v_gene: TRBV2

CDR3aa: CASSSRTGRTEAFF
len: 14
d_gene: TRBD1
j_gene: TRBJ1-1
v_gene: TRBV19

CDR3aa: CASSLTQGGIGEQYF
len: 15
d_gene: .
j_gene: TRBJ2-7
v_gene: TRBV5-1

CDR3aa: CSVEDRQGELFF
len: 12
d_gene: .
j_gene: TRBJ1-4
v_gene: TRBV29-1

CDR3aa: CASRGGQGPNYGYTF
len: 15
d_gene: TRBD1
j_gene: TRBJ1-2
v_gene: TRBV5-4

CDR3aa: CASSGDRGETQYF
len: 13
d_gene: TRBD1
j_gene: TRBJ2-5
v_gene: TRBV2

CDR3aa: CASSSRETQYF
len: 11
d_gene: .
j_gene: TRBJ2-5
v_gene: TRBV7-8

CDR3aa: CASSLVGRSTEAFF
len: 14
d_gene: .
j_gene: TRBJ1-1
v_gene: TRBV5-1

CDR3aa: CASSFDSTGELFF
len: 13
d_gene: .
j_gene: TRBJ2-2
v_gene: TRBV6-2/TRBV6-3

CDR3aa: CASSHPRELENTEAFF
len: 16
d_gene: .
j_gene: TRBJ1-1
v_gene: TRBV3-1/TRBV3-2

CDR3aa: CAISWGQGVYEQYF
len: 14
d_gene: TRBD1
j_gene: TRBJ2-7
v_gene: TRBV10-3

CDR3aa: CASRFREGNSPLHF
len: 14
d_gene: .
j_gene: TRBJ1-6
v_gene: TRBV7-2

CDR3aa: CASSLGGQDEQFF
len: 13
d_gene: .
j_gene: TRBJ2-1
v_gene: TRBV5-1

CDR3aa: CASSLGGGALNQPQHF
len: 16
d_gene: .
j_gene: TRBJ1-5
v_gene: TRBV7-9

CDR3aa: CASSETGSLYTQYF
len: 14
d_gene: TRBD1
j_gene: TRBJ2-3
v_gene: TRBV5-1

CDR3aa: CASSPGRQGYEQYF
len: 14
d_gene: TRBD1
j_gene: TRBJ2-7
v_gene: TRBV18

CDR3aa: CASSPSWRSYEQYF
len: 14
d_gene: .
j_gene: TRBJ2-7
v_gene: TRBV6-5

CDR3aa: CASSAAGAVGGYTF
len: 14
d_gene: .
j_gene: TRBJ1-2
v_gene: TRBV11-2

CDR3aa: CASSRGGSGQETQYF
len: 15
d_gene: TRBD2
j_gene: TRBJ2-5
v_gene: TRBV3-1/TRBV3-2

CDR3aa: CASNSGMRTGELFF
len: 14
d_gene: .
j_gene: TRBJ2-2
v_gene: TRBV5-6

CDR3aa: CASSQPTQGTYEQYF
len: 15
d_gene: .
j_gene: TRBJ2-7
v_gene: TRBV4-1

CDR3aa: CASSQVTGSHEQYF
len: 14
d_gene: .
j_gene: TRBJ2-7
v_gene: TRBV4-2

CDR3aa: CSARAQYEQYF
len: 11
d_gene: .
j_gene: TRBJ2-7
v_gene: TRBV20-1

CDR3aa: CASLRVAGETQYF
len: 13
d_gene: .
j_gene: TRBJ2-5
v_gene: TRBV6-5